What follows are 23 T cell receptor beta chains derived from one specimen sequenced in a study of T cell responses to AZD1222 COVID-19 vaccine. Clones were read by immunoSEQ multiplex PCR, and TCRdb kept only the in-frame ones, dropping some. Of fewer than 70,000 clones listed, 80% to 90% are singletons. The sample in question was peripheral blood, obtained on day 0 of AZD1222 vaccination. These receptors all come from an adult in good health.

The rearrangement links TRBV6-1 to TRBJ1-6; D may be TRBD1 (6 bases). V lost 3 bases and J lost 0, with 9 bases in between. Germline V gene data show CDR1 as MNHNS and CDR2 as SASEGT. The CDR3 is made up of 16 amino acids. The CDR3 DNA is TGTGCCAGCAGTGATAGGGGGATCTCCTATAATTCACCCCTCCACTTT. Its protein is CASSDRGISYNSPLHF.

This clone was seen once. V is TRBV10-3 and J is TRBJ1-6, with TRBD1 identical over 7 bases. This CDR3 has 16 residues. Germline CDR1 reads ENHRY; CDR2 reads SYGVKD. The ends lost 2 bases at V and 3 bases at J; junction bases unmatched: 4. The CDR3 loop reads CAISEGGQNYNSPLHF. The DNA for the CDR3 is TGTGCCATCAGTGAGGGGGGACAGAACTATAATTCACCCCTCCACTTT.

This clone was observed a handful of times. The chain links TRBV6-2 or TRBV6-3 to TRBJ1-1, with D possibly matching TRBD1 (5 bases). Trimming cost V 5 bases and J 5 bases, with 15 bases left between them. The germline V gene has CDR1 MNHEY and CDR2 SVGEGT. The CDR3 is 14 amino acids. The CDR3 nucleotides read TGTGCCAGCAGTCGGGACCTCGGAGGAACTGAAGCTTTCTTT. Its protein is CASSRDLGGTEAFF.

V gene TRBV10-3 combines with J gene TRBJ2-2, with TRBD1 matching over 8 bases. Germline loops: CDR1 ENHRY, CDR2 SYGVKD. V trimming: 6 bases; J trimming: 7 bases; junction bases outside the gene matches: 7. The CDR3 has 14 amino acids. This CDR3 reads CAISATGVGGELFF. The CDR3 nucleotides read TGTGCCATCAGCGCGACAGGGGTAGGCGGGGAGCTGTTTTTT.

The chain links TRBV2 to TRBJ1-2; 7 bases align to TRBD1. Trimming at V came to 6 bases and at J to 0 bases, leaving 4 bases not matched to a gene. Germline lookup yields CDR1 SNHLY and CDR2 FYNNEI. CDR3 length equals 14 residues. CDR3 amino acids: CASRDQGANYGYTF. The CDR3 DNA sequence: TGTGCCAGCAGGGATCAGGGGGCTAACTATGGCTACACCTTC.

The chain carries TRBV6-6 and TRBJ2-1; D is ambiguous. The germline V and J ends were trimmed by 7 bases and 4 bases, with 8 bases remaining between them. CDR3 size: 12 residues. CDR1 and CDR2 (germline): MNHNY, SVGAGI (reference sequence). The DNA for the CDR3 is TGTGCCAGCAATCAGGAATACAATGAGCAGTTCTTC. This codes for CASNQEYNEQFF.

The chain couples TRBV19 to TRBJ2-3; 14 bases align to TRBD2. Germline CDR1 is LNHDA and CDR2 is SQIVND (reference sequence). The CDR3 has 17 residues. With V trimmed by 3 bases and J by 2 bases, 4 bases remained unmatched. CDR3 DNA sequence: TGTGCCAGTAGTATCGGGACTAGCGGGGGCCTCACAGATACGCAGTATTTT. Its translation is CASSIGTSGGLTDTQYF.

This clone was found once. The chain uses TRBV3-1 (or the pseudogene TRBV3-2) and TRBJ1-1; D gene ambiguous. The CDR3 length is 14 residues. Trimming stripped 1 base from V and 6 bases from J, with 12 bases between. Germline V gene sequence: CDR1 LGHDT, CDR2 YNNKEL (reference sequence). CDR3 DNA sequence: TGTGCCAGCAGCCAAGGAACAAGCTGGGCTGAAGCTTTCTTT. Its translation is CASSQGTSWAEAFF.

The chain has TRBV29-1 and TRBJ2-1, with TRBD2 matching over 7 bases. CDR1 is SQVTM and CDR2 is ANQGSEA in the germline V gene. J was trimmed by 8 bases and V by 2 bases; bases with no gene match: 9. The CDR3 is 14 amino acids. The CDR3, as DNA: TGCAGCGTTGAAACGGGGGGTACGGGCGATGAGCAGTTCTTC. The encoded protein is CSVETGGTGDEQFF.

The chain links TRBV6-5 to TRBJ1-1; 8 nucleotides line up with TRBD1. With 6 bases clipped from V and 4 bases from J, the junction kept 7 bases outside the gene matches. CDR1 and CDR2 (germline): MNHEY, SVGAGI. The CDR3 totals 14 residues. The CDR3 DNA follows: TGTGCCAGCAGCAACACAGGGGGAATCACTGAAGCTTTCTTT. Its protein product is CASSNTGGITEAFF.

The CDR3 protein is CASSAVARTAEAFF. CDR3 in DNA: TGTGCCAGCAGCGCTGTAGCACGTACGGCTGAAGCTTTCTTT. The chain employs TRBV7-8 and TRBJ1-1; D not resolved. V gave up 5 bases and J gave up 6 bases, with 16 bases separating them. Per the germline V gene, CDR1 is SGHVS and CDR2 is FQNEAQ. This CDR3 has 14 residues.

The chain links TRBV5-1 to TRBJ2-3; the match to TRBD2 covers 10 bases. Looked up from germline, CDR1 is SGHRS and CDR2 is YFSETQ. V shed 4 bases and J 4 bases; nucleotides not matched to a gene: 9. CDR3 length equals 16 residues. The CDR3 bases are TGCGCCAGCAGCGCCTCTAGCGGGGGTTCCCCAGATACGCAGTATTTT. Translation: CASSASSGGSPDTQYF.

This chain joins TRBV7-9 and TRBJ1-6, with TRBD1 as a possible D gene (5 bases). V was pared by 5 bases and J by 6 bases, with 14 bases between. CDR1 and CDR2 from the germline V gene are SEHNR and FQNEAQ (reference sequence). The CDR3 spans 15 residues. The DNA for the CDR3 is TGTGCCAGCAGCCTCGGGGCAGTCGGTAATTCACCCCTCCACTTT. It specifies CASSLGAVGNSPLHF.

CDR3 DNA sequence: TGTGCCAGCAGCCCCGGGGGGGTAGGCAATCAGCCCCAGCATTTT. Translated, it gives CASSPGGVGNQPQHF. V and J are TRBV9 and TRBJ1-5; D may be TRBD1 (5 bases). V was trimmed by 4 bases and J by 2 bases, leaving 13 bases between them. Per germline, CDR1 SGDLS and CDR2 YYNGEE. The CDR3 runs 15 residues.

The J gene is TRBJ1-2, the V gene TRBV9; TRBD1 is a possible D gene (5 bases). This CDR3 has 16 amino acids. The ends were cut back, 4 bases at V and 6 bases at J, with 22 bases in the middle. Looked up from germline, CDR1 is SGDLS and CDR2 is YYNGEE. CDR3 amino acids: CASSTSPTGHQNGYTF. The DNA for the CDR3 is TGTGCCAGCAGCACCTCCCCCACAGGACATCAGAATGGCTACACCTTC.

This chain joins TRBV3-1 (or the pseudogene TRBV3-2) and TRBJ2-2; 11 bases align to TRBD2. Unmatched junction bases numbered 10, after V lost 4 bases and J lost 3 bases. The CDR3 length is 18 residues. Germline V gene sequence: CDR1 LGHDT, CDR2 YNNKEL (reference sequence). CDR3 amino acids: CASSPALTSGGYTGELFF. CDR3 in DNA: TGTGCCAGCAGCCCCGCCCTTACTAGCGGGGGTTACACCGGGGAGCTGTTTTTT.

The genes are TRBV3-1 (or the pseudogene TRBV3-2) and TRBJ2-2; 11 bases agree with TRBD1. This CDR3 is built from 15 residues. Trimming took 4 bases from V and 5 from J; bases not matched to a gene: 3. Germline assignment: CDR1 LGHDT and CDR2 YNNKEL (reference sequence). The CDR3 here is CASSPRDRGTGELFF. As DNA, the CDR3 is TGTGCCAGCAGCCCCCGGGACAGGGGGACCGGGGAGCTGTTTTTT.

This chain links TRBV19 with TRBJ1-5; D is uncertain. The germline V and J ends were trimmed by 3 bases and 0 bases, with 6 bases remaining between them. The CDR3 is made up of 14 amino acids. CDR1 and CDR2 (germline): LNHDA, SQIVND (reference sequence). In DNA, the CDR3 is TGTGCCAGTAGTATGTCCGGTAGCAATCAGCCCCAGCATTTT. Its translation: CASSMSGSNQPQHF.

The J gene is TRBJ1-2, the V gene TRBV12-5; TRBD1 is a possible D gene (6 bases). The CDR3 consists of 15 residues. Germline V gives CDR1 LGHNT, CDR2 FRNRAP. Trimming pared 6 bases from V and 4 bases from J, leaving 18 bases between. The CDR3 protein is CASGKTGLRGYGYTF. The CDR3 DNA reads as TGTGCTAGTGGGAAAACAGGGCTAAGGGGCTATGGCTACACCTTC.

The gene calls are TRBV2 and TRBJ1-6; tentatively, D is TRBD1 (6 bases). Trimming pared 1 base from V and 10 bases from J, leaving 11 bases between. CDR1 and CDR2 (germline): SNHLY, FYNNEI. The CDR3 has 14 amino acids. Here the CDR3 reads CASSEEQGDSPLHF. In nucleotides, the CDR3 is TGTGCCAGCAGTGAAGAACAGGGTGACTCACCCCTCCACTTT.

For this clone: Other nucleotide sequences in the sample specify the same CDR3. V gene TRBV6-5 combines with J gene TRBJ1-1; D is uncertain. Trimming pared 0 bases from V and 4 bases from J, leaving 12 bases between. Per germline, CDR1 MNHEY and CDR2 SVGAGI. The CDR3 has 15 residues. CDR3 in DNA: TGTGCCAGCAGTTACTCGCGGGGTTCTGGCACTGAAGCTTTCTTT. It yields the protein CASSYSRGSGTEAFF.

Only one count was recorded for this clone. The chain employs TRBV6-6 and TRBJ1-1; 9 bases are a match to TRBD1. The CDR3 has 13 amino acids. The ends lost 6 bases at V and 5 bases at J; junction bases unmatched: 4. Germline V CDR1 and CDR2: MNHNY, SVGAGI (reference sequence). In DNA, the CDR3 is TGTGCCAGCAGCATCGACAGGGGGACTGAAGCTTTCTTT. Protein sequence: CASSIDRGTEAFF.

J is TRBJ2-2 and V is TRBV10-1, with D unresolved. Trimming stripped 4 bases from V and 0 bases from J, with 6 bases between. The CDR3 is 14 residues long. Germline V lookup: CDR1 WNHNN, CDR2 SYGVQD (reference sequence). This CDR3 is CASSGTTNTGELFF. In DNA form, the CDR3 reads TGCGCCAGCAGTGGGACGACGAACACCGGGGAGCTGTTTTTT.